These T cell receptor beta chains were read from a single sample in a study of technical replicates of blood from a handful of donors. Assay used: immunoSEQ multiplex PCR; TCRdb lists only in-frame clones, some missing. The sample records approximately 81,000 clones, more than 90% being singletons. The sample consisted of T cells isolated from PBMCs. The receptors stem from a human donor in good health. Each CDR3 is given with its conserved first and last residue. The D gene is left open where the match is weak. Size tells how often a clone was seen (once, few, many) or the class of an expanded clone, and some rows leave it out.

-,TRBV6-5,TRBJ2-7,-,TGTGCCAGCAGCCCAGGATCAGGTGTGAGCGAGCAGTACTTC,CASSPGSGVSEQYF
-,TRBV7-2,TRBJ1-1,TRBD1,TGTGCCAGCAGCTTAGCGGGACAGGGGGGTTCTGAAGCTTTCTTT,CASSLAGQGGSEAFF
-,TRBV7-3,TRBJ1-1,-,TGTGCCAGCAGCTACTTGGGCGGGGGTGAAGCTTTCTTT,CASSYLGGGEAFF
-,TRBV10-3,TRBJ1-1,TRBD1,TGTGCCATCAGTGAGCCTCTTAGGCCCGCCGGGACAGGGAGGTTCTGGAACACTGAAGCTTTCTTT,CAISEPLRPAGTGRFWNTEAFF
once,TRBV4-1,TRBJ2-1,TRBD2,TGCGCCAGCAGCCATTACACTAGCGGGAGCGATGAGCAGTTCTTC,CASSHYTSGSDEQFF
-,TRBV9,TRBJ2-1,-,TGTGCCAGCAGCGTAGAGTATGGGGAGAATGAGCAGTTCTTC,CASSVEYGENEQFF
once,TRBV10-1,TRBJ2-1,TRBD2,TGCGCCAGCACCGGAGCCCTCCCAATAGCGGGAGGCCACAATGAGCAGTTCTTC,CASTGALPIAGGHNEQFF
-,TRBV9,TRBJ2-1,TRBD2,TGTGCCAGCAGCGTAGCGTCGGGACTAGTCTTCGATGAGCAGTTCTTC,CASSVASGLVFDEQFF
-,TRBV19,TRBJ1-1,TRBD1,TGTGCCAGTACCGAAGAAGGGTGGACAGGGGCGAAAATCACTGAAGCTTTCTTT,CASTEEGWTGAKITEAFF
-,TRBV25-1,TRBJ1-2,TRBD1,TGTGCCAGCAGTGAATATCTCCGGGACAGGGATAACTATGGCTACACCTTC,CASSEYLRDRDNYGYTF
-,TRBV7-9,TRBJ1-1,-,TGTGCCAGCAGCTTAGCGCGCGAGAACACTGAAGCTTTCTTT,CASSLARENTEAFF
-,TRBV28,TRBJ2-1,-,TGTGCCAGCAGCCCCCTTGACAGCTACGACAATGAGCAGTTCTTC,CASSPLDSYDNEQFF
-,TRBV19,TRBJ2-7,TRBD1,TGTGCCAGTAGCCCCACGGGACAGGACTACGAGCAGTACTTC,CASSPTGQDYEQYF
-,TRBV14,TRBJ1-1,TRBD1,TGTGCCAGCAGTCCGGACAGGAGGGGCACTGAAGCTTTCTTT,CASSPDRRGTEAFF
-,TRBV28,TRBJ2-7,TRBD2,TGTGCCAGCAGGCTGACTAGCGGTTACTACGAGCAGTACTTC,CASRLTSGYYEQYF
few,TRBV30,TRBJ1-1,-,TGTGCCTTCGGGGGGTACACTGAAGCTTTCTTT,CAFGGYTEAFF
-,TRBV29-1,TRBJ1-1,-,TGCAGCGTTGAAGTTGGGCGAGTAAACACTGAAGCTTTCTTT,CSVEVGRVNTEAFF
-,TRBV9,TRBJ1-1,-,TGTGCCAGCAGCGTAGAAGTGGGGCAGGGTATGACTGAAGCTTTCTTT,CASSVEVGQGMTEAFF
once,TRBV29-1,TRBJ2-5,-,TGCAGCATACAGGCTCTCGAAGAGACCCAGTACTTC,CSIQALEETQYF
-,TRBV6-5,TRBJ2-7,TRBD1,TGTGCCAGCAGCCCGGGACAGGGGGCTTACGAGCAGTACTTC,CASSPGQGAYEQYF
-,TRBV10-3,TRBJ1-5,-,TGTGCCATCAGTGAGATGGCAGTCAATTATCAGCCCCAGCATTTT,CAISEMAVNYQPQHF
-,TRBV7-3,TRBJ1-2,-,TGTGCCAGCAGCTTAGCCCCGGGGAACTATGGCTACACCTTC,CASSLAPGNYGYTF
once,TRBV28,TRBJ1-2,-,TGTGCCAGCAGTCCCCTCTACTACAGGGACGGCTACACCTTC,CASSPLYYRDGYTF
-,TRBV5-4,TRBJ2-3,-,TGTGCCAGCAGCCCCGAGGGCAGCCGACTAGATACGCAGTATTTT,CASSPEGSRLDTQYF
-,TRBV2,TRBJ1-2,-,TGTGCCAGCAGTGTCAGGATCGGGAATGGCTACACCTTC,CASSVRIGNGYTF
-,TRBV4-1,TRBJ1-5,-,TGCGCCAGCAGCCAAGGACCGGAGAATCAGCCCCAGCATTTT,CASSQGPENQPQHF
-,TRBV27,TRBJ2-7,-,TGTGCCAGCAGTTTTGGGGGGAACTCCTACGAGCAGTACTTC,CASSFGGNSYEQYF
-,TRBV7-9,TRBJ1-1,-,TGTGCCAGCAGCTTAGCGACGAGGATCGGCACTGAAGCTTTCTTT,CASSLATRIGTEAFF
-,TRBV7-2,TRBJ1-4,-,TGTGCCAGCAGCCTTACAGGGACAACTAATGAAAAACTGTTTTTT,CASSLTGTTNEKLFF
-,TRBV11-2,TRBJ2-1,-,TGTGCCAGCAGCCCGCAAAACCCTAAGAGCTCCTACAATGAGCAGTTCTTC,CASSPQNPKSSYNEQFF
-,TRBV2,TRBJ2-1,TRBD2,TGTGCCAGCAGCATATCTAGCGGGGGGTACAATGAGCAGTTCTTC,CASSISSGGYNEQFF
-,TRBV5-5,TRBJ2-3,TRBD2,TGTGCCAGCAGCTTAGGGACTAGCGGGAGCACAGATACGCAGTATTTT,CASSLGTSGSTDTQYF
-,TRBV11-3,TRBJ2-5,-,TGTGCCAGCAGCTTAGCCCACGGAGGGCGACAAGAGACCCAGTACTTC,CASSLAHGGRQETQYF
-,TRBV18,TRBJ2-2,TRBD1,TGTGCCAGCTCTACACAAGCCCCGGGACAGGGGGCGGTAGTTCCAGCCGGGGAGCTGTTTTTT,CASSTQAPGQGAVVPAGELFF
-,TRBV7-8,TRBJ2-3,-,TGTGCCAGCAGCCCTATATCCACCCCAGATACGCAGTATTTT,CASSPISTPDTQYF
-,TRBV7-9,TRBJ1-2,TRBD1,TGTGCCCGCAGCCCATTGGACAGGGCCTCTTATGGCTACACCTTC,CARSPLDRASYGYTF
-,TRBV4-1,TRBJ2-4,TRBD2,TGCGCCAGCAGCCGAAACCTCGGACTAGCGGAAAACATTCAGTACTTC,CASSRNLGLAENIQYF
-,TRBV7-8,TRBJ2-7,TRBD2,TGTGCCAGCAGCCCAGGACTAGCGGGCACTTACGAGCAGTACTTC,CASSPGLAGTYEQYF
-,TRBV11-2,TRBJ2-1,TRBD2,TGTGCCAGCAGCTCGCTGACTAGCGGGTACTACAATGAGCAGTTCTTC,CASSSLTSGYYNEQFF
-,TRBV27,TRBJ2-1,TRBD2,TGTGCCAGCAGTTTGACTAGCGGCTACAATGAGCAGTTCTTC,CASSLTSGYNEQFF
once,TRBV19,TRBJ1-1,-,TGTGCCAGTAGGGGGGAGGGATCCACTGAAGCTTTCTTT,CASRGEGSTEAFF
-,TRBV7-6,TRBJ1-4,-,TGTGCCAGCAGCTTAGCCCTGAATGAAAAACTGTTTTTT,CASSLALNEKLFF